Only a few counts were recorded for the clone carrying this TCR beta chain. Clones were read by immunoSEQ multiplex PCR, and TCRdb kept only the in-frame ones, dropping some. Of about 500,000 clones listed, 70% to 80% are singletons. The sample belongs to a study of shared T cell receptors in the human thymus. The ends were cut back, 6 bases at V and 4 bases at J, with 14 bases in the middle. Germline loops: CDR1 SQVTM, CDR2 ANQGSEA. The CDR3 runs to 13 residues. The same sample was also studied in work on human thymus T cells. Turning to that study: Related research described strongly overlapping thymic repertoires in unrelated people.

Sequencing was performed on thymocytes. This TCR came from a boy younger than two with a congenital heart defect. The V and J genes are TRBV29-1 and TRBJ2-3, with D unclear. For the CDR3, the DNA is TGCAGCGTAGCTGACTTACCCGCAGATACGCAGTATTTT. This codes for CSVADLPADTQYF.